What follows is one T cell receptor (beta chain) and its context. Antigen: not known. The data stem from a study of T cell responses to AZD1222 COVID-19 vaccine. Using immunoSEQ multiplex PCR, the repertoire was profiled, and TCRdb retains in-frame clones only, with some absent. Of about 120,000 clones detected, approximately 85% appear once; the ten largest clones hold 3.5% to 5%. Study-wide results and caveats: Repertoires were obtained only post-peak T cell response. Females made up more of the donors, who were largely white British, and clonal diversity may have come out too low.

The CDR3 is made up of 15 amino acids. V lost 2 bases, J lost 2 bases, and 12 bases lay in between. Germline V lookup: CDR1 MNHNS, CDR2 SASEGT. The rearrangement joins TRBV6-1 to TRBJ1-2; D gene uncertain. This clonotype originated in an adult in good health. The material sequenced was peripheral blood, taken on day 0 of MenACWY control vaccination. In nucleotides, the CDR3 is TGTGCCAGCAGTGAAAGGCCTCGAGAAAACTATGGCTACACCTTC. Its translation: CASSERPRENYGYTF.